The following is a T cell receptor beta chain sequence with its context. This clonotype was recorded many times. This clone's antigen is unknown. No much larger clone exists at a distance of one base, and base qualities are not known. Amplification of TCR beta CDR3 regions was carried out from RNA transcripts. The TCR CDR3 was subjected to a first round of RT-PCR using the HTBI primer set and the Qiagen OneStep RT-PCR kit. The libraries were constructed in a second round of multiplex PCR and then size-selected and purified. Libraries were sequenced paired-end with 100 bp reads on an Illumina HiSeq2000. Processing in the source paper ran as follows. SOAPnuke was used to process the raw data, removing reads that contained adapters or uncalled bases, had a mean Phred below 15, or lacked an exact match to the constant primer or identifier. High-quality paired reads were merged using COPE v1.2.5, and each unique nucleotide sequence was defined as a clonotype. MiTCR v1.1 was used to align clonotypes to the IMGT TRBV, TRBD and TRBJ reference segments. The analysis included only V-J combinations with a frequency above 0.0001, which together covered about 99% of the repertoires. A TCS score was defined as the ratio between F50 (clonal expansion) and ExV (chaos), using BLOSUM62-based TCRdist between CDR3 peptides within each V-J. Welch's t-statistics and random forest reduced 500 to 650 V-J features to fewer than 15, which were used in a naive Bayes classifier (R e1071). In TCRdb, the public reads were trimmed at Q25 with fastp and aligned with MiXCR, with productive beta chains retained. Entries that share a CDR3 protein sequence are merged under the most common genes and DNA. These V and J calls are TCRdb output, not the study's own analysis. Within this sample are around 350,000 distinct CDR3 sequences, with approximately 19% of them counted one time only. Around 3.4% of the sample comes from the top ten.

Spanning cysteine to phenylalanine, the CDR3 consists of 16 amino acids. The entry retains the CDR3 DNA only, 48 bases that are in frame from base 1. CDR1 and CDR2 (MNHEY, SMNVEV) derive from the germline V gene (reference sequence). From V the trimming removes 5 bases and from J it removes 4 bases, while the gene matches leave 8 bases of the junction unaccounted for. This record comes from a study of T cells in Graves' hyperthyroidism and ophthalmopathy (dated by TCRdb to about 2019). Some background on the complete study: Peripheral blood was sampled at the time of initial diagnosis, prior to any treatment. To identify distinguishing TCR V-J signatures, a discovery cohort of some 99 patients was used, comprising approximately 40 with Graves' ophthalmopathy and some 60 with stable Graves' hyperthyroidism. Prospective prediction of ophthalmopathy was tested in an independent validation cohort of fewer than 20 hyperthyroidism patients and some 17 patients who later progressed to ophthalmopathy. The 75 to 100 discovery patients were divided at random into training and test sets in a 7:3 ratio. Thyroid tissue and blood T-cell repertoires from six or seven Graves' hyperthyroidism patients were also compared in the study. Once sampling was done, hyperthyroidism patients were given methimazole at a starting dose of 30 mg daily, whereas ophthalmopathy patients were given high-dose intravenous methylprednisolone. According to the paper, TCR Vbeta CDR3 sequencing was carried out on 135 peripheral blood samples, which came from 40 to 45 ophthalmopathy, under 85 hyperthyroidism and 17 progressor patients. Broad study findings and their caveats: No statistical method was used to set the sample size in advance, and investigators knew the group allocation. In validation, progression to ophthalmopathy was predicted by the model with 70.59% sensitivity and roughly 76% specificity, a median of 6.5 months before onset. A model built on a 13 V-J signature distinguished ophthalmopathy from stable hyperthyroidism, reaching over 85% sensitivity and about 81% specificity in cross-validation and 80%/75% in testing. Most expanded thyroid clonotypes (frequency above 0.001) were also detected in blood, a finding suggesting that blood repertoires may reflect thyroid immune responses.

Stable Graves' hyperthyroidism was defined as the absence of progression to ophthalmopathy over 18 months of follow-up. The hyperthyroidism patients were between 18 and 65 years old and newly diagnosed, with a disease duration of less than 2 months. Exclusion was applied to patients with uncontrolled infections, other autoimmune diseases, pregnancy or lactation. Diagnoses were established on the basis of clinical symptoms, serum thyroxine and TRAb, thyroid ultrasound, and orbital computed tomography. PBMCs were isolated from about 10 ml of fresh peripheral blood by Ficoll-Paque density gradient centrifugation. Total RNA was extracted using Trizol reagent, and RNA quality was assessed on an Agilent 2100 Bioanalyzer.

Recombination joined TRBV27 with TRBJ2-5, and 12 junctional nucleotides match TRBD2. Specimen: blood. The TCR was taken from a woman aged 18-29 years with Graves' hyperthyroidism. The CDR3 reads as follows: CASSPSTSGGGETQYF. The bases are TGTGCCAGCAGTCCTTCGACTAGCGGGGGAGGAGAGACCCAGTACTTC.